This T cell receptor (beta chain) was recorded in a study of OX40 agonist ivuxolimab in advanced cancers. Looking at the study overall: The costimulatory receptor OX40 (CD134) was targeted by ivuxolimab, a fully human IgG2 agonistic monoclonal antibody. Prior anti-PD-1, anti-PD-L1 or anti-CTLA-4 therapy was permitted, and checkpoint inhibitors had been received by less than 45% of dose-escalation patients. Partial responses occurred in three dose-escalation patients, of whom one had hepatocellular carcinoma and two had cutaneous melanoma. Peripheral TCRbeta sequencing was intended to test whether TCR sequence diversity was altered and clonal T-cell expansion was caused by ivuxolimab. The paper reports the monotherapy dose-escalation portion (N = 52 patients) of the phase I ivuxolimab trial. Intravenous ivuxolimab was administered to patients every 2 weeks at six dose levels: 0.01, 0.1, 0.3, 1.5, 3 and 10 mg/kg. In the dose-escalation cohort, nearly 85% of patients were male, and the mean age was around 65 years with a range of about 20 to 79. Of the approximately 50 patients in dose escalation, about 20 had hepatocellular carcinoma, approximately 15 had melanoma, 9 had renal cell carcinoma and 9 had head and neck cancer.

What the research found in general, with its limitations: After ivuxolimab, more expanded clones were found on average in CD8+ T cells than in CD4+ T cells. At doses from 0.1 to 3.0 mg/kg, clonal expansion was seen in both CD4+ and CD8+ blood T cells between baseline and week 6. Low levels of normalized T-cell clonal expansion were also seen in some patients who did not respond. Partial responders in the 0.1-3.0 mg/kg groups had among the lowest normalized peripheral clonal expansion, especially among CD8+ T cells. Antigen specificity was not determined for the clonally expanded peripheral T cells.

This clone was seen only a few times. No cognate antigen has been identified for it. Base-call qualities are not available, and no considerably larger clone is one nucleotide away. Patients with autoimmune disease history or receiving systemic immunosuppression were excluded from the trial. Peripheral blood for TCR sequencing was collected from all dose cohorts at baseline, on cycle 4 day 1, and on cycle 7 day 1. The samples were drawn from a first-in-human, open-label, multicenter phase I dose-escalation trial of ivuxolimab. Adults with locally advanced or metastatic melanoma, renal cell carcinoma, hepatocellular carcinoma or head and neck squamous cell carcinoma were enrolled in the trial. CD4+ and CD8+ T cells were sorted separately from peripheral blood before TCR sequencing. Trimming leaves V shorter by 2 bases and J shorter by 6 bases, with the junction holding 3 bases beyond the gene matches. Via the germline V gene, CDR1 is SGHNT and CDR2 YENEEA. The CDR3 goes from the cysteine to the phenylalanine over 13 residues. Only the CDR3 region is kept as DNA, spanning 39 bases read in frame from base 1.

For sequencing of the TCRbeta CDR3 region, genomic DNA was extracted from the sorted cells. The immunoSEQ Assay was used to sequence the TCRbeta CDR3 regions. TCRdb carries this immuneACCESS record with in-frame sequences only. Its versions omit some clonotypes, under half of them owing to an unresolved V gene in the studies checked, with the rest unexplained. This sample holds about 61,000 clones; less than 85% were observed only once. The ten largest clonotypes hold around 0.47% of the sample. This specimen consisted of CD4+ or CD8+ T cells sorted from blood, obtained in a trial of the OX40 agonist ivuxolimab. The receptor was derived from an adult with an advanced solid tumor such as melanoma, head and neck, liver or kidney cancer. The chain employs TRBV11-3 and TRBJ2-7, with 8 central nucleotides matching TRBD2. The bases read TGTGCCAGCAGCTTAAACCTAGCGGGCGAGCAGTACTTC. This yields the protein CASSLNLAGEQYF. With all but the CDR3 taken from the reference TRBV11-3 and TRBJ2-7 genes, the full variable domain is: EAGVVQSPRYKIIEKKQPVAFWCNPISGHNTLYWYLQNLGQGPELLIRYENEEAVDDSQLPKDRFSAERLKGVDSTLKIQPAELGDSAVYLCASSLNLAGEQYFGPGTRLTVT.